The 17 T cell receptor beta chains listed next were all sequenced from one sample in a study of cytomegalovirus exposure and HLA in healthy donors. The PCR was carried out with 60 Vbeta primers and 13 Jbeta primers. TCRdb's table, derived via immunoSEQ multiplex PCR, lists solely in-frame clones and lacks some. The sample records more than 95,000 clones, under 65% being singletons. Material for sequencing was PBMCs. The receptors originated from a man aged 60 to 75 in good health and CMV-seronegative.

This sequence joins TRBV11-2 and TRBJ1-2; D unresolved. CDR1 and CDR2 from the germline V gene are SGHAT and FQNNGV. V was trimmed by 4 bases and J by 5 bases, leaving 8 bases between them. This CDR3 is built from 12 residues. CDR3 nucleotide sequence: TGTGCCAGCAGCTCAGACACTTATGGCTACACCTTC. Translation gives CASSSDTYGYTF. Full variable domain (remainder filled in from reference TRBV11-2 and TRBJ1-2): EAGVAQSPRYKIIEKRQSVAFWCNPISGHATLYWYQQILGQGPKLLIQFQNNGVVDDSQLPKDRFSAERLKGVDSTLKIQPAKLEDSAVYLCASSSDTYGYTFGSGTRLTVV.

Regarding this clone: One end of the junction varies from germline; a read error may be responsible. The chain couples TRBV7-9 to TRBJ1-4, with D unresolved. The CDR3 extends over 14 amino acids. CDR1 is SEHNR and CDR2 is FQNEAQ in the germline V gene (reference sequence). As DNA, the CDR3 is TGTTCCAGCAGTGTTACTAGTGGTCGTGAAAAACTGTTTTTT. It yields the protein CSSSVTSGREKLFF. Using reference TRBV7-9 and TRBJ1-4 for the parts outside the CDR3, the full variable domain is DTGVSQNPRHKITKRGQNVTFRCDPISEHNRLYWYRQTLGQGPEFLTYFQNEAQLEKSRLLSDRFSAERPKGSFSTLEIQRTEQGDSAMYLCSSSVTSGREKLFFGSGTQLSVL.

This clone was seen a single time. The chain links TRBV6-6 to TRBJ1-4; no clear D. CDR1 and CDR2 (germline): MNHNY, SVGAGI (reference sequence). This CDR3 spans 12 amino acids. Trimming cost V 8 bases and J 7 bases, with 11 bases left between them. CDR3 coding DNA: TGTGCCAGCGCGGGATTTTCTGAAAAACTGTTTTTT. This translates into CASAGFSEKLFF.

This clone was recorded a few times. This sequence joins TRBV29-1 and TRBJ1-1; 11 bases line up with TRBD1. V trimming: 7 bases; J trimming: 4 bases; junction bases outside the gene matches: 11. The CDR3 consists of 15 residues. CDR1 is SQVTM and CDR2 is ANQGSEA in the germline V gene. The DNA for the CDR3 is TGCAGCGCCGACTATGGGACAGGGGGGGTCACTGAAGCTTTCTTT. Protein sequence: CSADYGTGGVTEAFF.

V usage is TRBV5-1 and J usage is TRBJ1-2; 7 positions match TRBD1. The CDR3 contains 14 residues. The germline V gene has CDR1 SGHRS and CDR2 YFSETQ. J was trimmed by 6 bases and V by 4 bases; bases with no gene match: 9. CDR3 residues: CASSPGQQMNGYTF. CDR3 DNA sequence: TGCGCCAGCAGCCCGGGACAGCAGATGAATGGCTACACCTTC.

V gene TRBV7-7 combines with J gene TRBJ2-1, with 12 bases identical to TRBD1. The germline gives CDR1 SSHAT, CDR2 FNYEAQ (reference sequence). Unmatched junction bases numbered 14, after V lost 4 bases and J lost 7 bases. The CDR3 consists of 18 residues. Here the CDR3 DNA reads TGTGCCAGCAGCTCCAGCTGGGGGACAGGGGGCGCCGGGAATGAGCAGTTCTTC. Amino acids: CASSSSWGTGGAGNEQFF.

The V and J genes are TRBV5-1 and TRBJ2-3, with 8 bases fitting TRBD2. CDR1 is SGHRS, CDR2 YFSETQ, per germline. V gave up 4 bases and J gave up 3 bases; unmatched junction bases: 10. CDR3 size: 16 residues. CDR3 nucleotides: TGCGCCAGCAGCCCGTTAGCGGGACTGGGGACAGATACGCAGTATTTT. It specifies CASSPLAGLGTDTQYF.

The chain combines TRBV27 with TRBJ2-3; 8 bases agree with TRBD2. CDR1 and CDR2 from the germline V gene are MNHEY and SMNVEV (reference sequence). The length of the CDR3 is 16 residues. The V and J ends lost 2 bases and 0 bases, in that order; junction bases with no gene match: 4. The CDR3 loop is CASSLTSGTSTDTQYF. CDR3 bases: TGTGCCAGCAGTTTAACTAGCGGAACTAGCACAGATACGCAGTATTTT.

The genes are TRBV11-2 and TRBJ2-3; 8 bases fit TRBD2. Germline CDR1 and CDR2: SGHAT and FQNNGV. The CDR3 has 15 amino acids. Trimming took 4 bases from V and 6 from J; bases not matched to a gene: 9. CDR3 sequence: CASSSVGLATDTQYF. In DNA, the CDR3 is TGTGCCAGCAGCTCCGTCGGACTAGCAACGGATACGCAGTATTTT.

The chain carries TRBV6-4 and TRBJ2-3, with D possibly matching TRBD1 (6 bases). The ends were cut back, 4 bases at V and 6 bases at J, with 11 bases in the middle. Germline V gene lookup returns CDR1 MRHNA and CDR2 SNTAGT. The CDR3 extends over 13 amino acids. Written as DNA, the CDR3 is TGTGCCAGCAGTGTAGGGGGAGAGGATACGCAGTATTTT. It yields the protein CASSVGGEDTQYF.

The chain joins TRBV28 to TRBJ1-6; 9 bases agree with TRBD1. Germline-derived CDR1 and CDR2 are MDHEN and SYDVKM. The CDR3 contains 14 residues. J lost 7 bases, V lost 5 bases, and 3 bases had no gene match. CDR3 sequence (DNA): TGTGCCAGCAGTATCGGACAGGGGAATTCACCCCTCCACTTT. This encodes CASSIGQGNSPLHF.

The sample holds a few counts of this clone. The rearrangement joins TRBV5-1 to TRBJ2-1; perhaps TRBD2 as D (7 bases). The V end lost 7 bases, the J end lost 4 bases, and 15 bases lay between the germline ends. The CDR3 sequence is 14 residues long. CDR1 is SGHRS and CDR2 is YFSETQ in the germline V gene. The CDR3 coding sequence is TGCGCCAGCGGGGGAGGGGGGATGTACAATGAGCAGTTCTTC. Amino acid sequence: CASGGGGMYNEQFF.

This chain connects TRBV9 to TRBJ1-5; 7 nucleotides match TRBD1. J lost 5 bases, V lost 3 bases, and 8 bases had no gene match. Germline-derived CDR1 and CDR2 are SGDLS and YYNGEE. This CDR3 comprises 15 residues. This CDR3 reads CASSAGQVDYQPQHF. The CDR3 DNA follows: TGTGCCAGCAGCGCCGGACAGGTTGACTATCAGCCCCAGCATTTT.

The rearrangement uses TRBV6-5 and TRBJ1-1, with D unclear. The CDR3 covers 12 residues. Per the germline V gene, CDR1 is MNHEY and CDR2 is SVGAGI. The ends were cut back, 6 bases at V and 1 base at J, with 6 bases in the middle. CDR3 residues: CASRNTNTEAFF. In DNA, the CDR3 is TGTGCCAGCAGAAACACGAACACTGAAGCTTTCTTT.

V gene TRBV5-6 combines with J gene TRBJ1-3, with 7 bases aligning to TRBD1. Germline values: CDR1 SGHDT, CDR2 YYEEEE. The CDR3 has 15 residues. V lost 4 bases, J lost 1 base, and 5 bases stayed unmatched. The DNA of the CDR3 is TGTGCCAGCAGCGGGACAGAAACTTCTGGAAACACCATATATTTT. Translation gives CASSGTETSGNTIYF.

This clone was detected only once. The genes are TRBV15 and TRBJ1-2, with D tentatively TRBD1 (5 bases). The CDR3 covers 18 residues. Germline V lookup: CDR1 LNHNV, CDR2 YYDKDF (reference sequence). Trimming removed 5 bases from V and 5 bases from J, with 27 bases in between. CDR3 sequence: CATSYYLGPAGDSYGYTF. The CDR3 DNA follows: TGTGCCACCAGCTACTACCTAGGACCGGCGGGGGACTCTTATGGCTACACCTTC.

The V and J genes are TRBV6-5 and TRBJ2-3, with 8 bases matching TRBD2. The CDR3 consists of 14 residues. J gave up 4 bases and V 4 bases, and 4 bases lay outside the gene matches. In germline, CDR1 is MNHEY, CDR2 SVGAGI. The CDR3 sequence: CASSWGTSPDTQYF. In nucleotides, the CDR3 is TGTGCCAGCAGTTGGGGGACTAGTCCAGATACGCAGTATTTT.